The rows below give T cell receptor beta chains drawn from one sample of a study of human T cells and chemical hapten exposure. TCRdb recomputed calls from the RACE reads with MiXCR, one row per CDR3 protein. The repertoire holds about 380,000 distinct CDR3 sequences, nearly 5% seen once, with under 3% in the top ten. This sample comprised whole blood, obtained in connection with sensitization to the hapten diphenylcyclopropenone (DPC). These receptors were taken from a woman in her forties or fifties with alopecia areata. Some clones in this sample may be carry-over from other donors' samples. CDR3s include the opening cysteine and the closing phenylalanine or tryptophan. The D gene is left open where the match is weak. Not all rows give a size; the values are once, few, many and, for expanded clones, a class.

TRBJ1-2	TRBV12-5	12	.	.	TGTGCTAGTGGTAGGGACTACTATGGCTACACCTTC	CASGRDYYGYTF
TRBJ2-3	TRBV9	15	TRBD1	few	TGTGCCAGCAGCGTCCGGCAGGGGGCTTTGGATACGCAGTATTTT	CASSVRQGALDTQYF
TRBJ2-5	TRBV6-2/TRBV6-3	15	TRBD2	few	TGTGCCAGCACTATTCCGGGACTAGCGGTCGAGACCCAGTACTTC	CASTIPGLAVETQYF
TRBJ2-1	TRBV28	16	.	.	TGTGCCAGCATCCAGGGGGGGCTCAGCTCCTACAATGAGCAGTTCTTC	CASIQGGLSSYNEQFF
TRBJ1-6	TRBV12-3/TRBV12-4	15	TRBD1	many	TGTGCCAGCAGCCCCGGGACAGGGGGCAATTCACCCCTCCACTTT	CASSPGTGGNSPLHF
TRBJ1-6	TRBV6-6	15	TRBD1	many	TGTGCCAGCAGACTCCACCGGGACAGGGGTTCACCCCTCCACTTT	CASRLHRDRGSPLHF
TRBJ2-7	TRBV4-1	14	.	many	TGCGCCAGCAGCCAAGAGATACAGGGTTGGGGGCAGTACTTC	CASSQEIQGWGQYF
TRBJ2-7	TRBV4-1	15	TRBD1	many	TGCGCCAGCAGCCAAGGGGACAGGGAGGTGAACGAGCAGTACTTC	CASSQGDREVNEQYF
TRBJ2-7	TRBV29-1	12	TRBD1	.	TGCAGCGTGAACAGGGGAACCTACGAGCAGTACTTC	CSVNRGTYEQYF
TRBJ1-1	TRBV5-1	15	TRBD1	many	TGCGCCAGCAGCTCTGACACAGGGGGTATCACTGAAGCTTTCTTT	CASSSDTGGITEAFF
TRBJ2-3	TRBV28	17	TRBD2	few	TGTGCCAGCAGTATAGTCCTAGCGGGAGGGCCAACAGATACGCAGTATTTT	CASSIVLAGGPTDTQYF
TRBJ2-3	TRBV20-1	17	TRBD2	many	TGCAGTGCGAGAGGGCGCACTAGCGGGGGGGCGGGAGATACGCAGTATTTT	CSARGRTSGGAGDTQYF